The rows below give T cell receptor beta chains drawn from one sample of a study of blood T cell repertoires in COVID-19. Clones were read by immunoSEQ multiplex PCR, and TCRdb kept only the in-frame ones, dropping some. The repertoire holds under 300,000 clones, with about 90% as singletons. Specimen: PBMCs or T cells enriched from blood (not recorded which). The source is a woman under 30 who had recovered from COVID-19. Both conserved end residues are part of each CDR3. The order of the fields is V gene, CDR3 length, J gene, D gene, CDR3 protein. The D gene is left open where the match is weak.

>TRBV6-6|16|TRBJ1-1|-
CASSYSGEPANTEAFF
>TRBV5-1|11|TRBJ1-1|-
CASSFGAEAFF
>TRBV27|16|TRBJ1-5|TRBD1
CASSAHGDRANQPQHF
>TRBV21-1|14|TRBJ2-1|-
CASSNGTTYNEQFF
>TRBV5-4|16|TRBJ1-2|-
CASSLAISGIGLSYTF
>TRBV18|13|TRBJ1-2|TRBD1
CASSDRDNYGYTF
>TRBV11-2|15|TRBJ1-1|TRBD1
CASSLEGQRNTEAFF
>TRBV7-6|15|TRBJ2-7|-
CASSPRGGVEYEQYF
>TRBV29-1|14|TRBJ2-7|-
CSVRGLANSYEQYF
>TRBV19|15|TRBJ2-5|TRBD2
CASSILAGGWETQYF
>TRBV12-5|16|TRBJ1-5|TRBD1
CASGLVRGQGNQPQHF